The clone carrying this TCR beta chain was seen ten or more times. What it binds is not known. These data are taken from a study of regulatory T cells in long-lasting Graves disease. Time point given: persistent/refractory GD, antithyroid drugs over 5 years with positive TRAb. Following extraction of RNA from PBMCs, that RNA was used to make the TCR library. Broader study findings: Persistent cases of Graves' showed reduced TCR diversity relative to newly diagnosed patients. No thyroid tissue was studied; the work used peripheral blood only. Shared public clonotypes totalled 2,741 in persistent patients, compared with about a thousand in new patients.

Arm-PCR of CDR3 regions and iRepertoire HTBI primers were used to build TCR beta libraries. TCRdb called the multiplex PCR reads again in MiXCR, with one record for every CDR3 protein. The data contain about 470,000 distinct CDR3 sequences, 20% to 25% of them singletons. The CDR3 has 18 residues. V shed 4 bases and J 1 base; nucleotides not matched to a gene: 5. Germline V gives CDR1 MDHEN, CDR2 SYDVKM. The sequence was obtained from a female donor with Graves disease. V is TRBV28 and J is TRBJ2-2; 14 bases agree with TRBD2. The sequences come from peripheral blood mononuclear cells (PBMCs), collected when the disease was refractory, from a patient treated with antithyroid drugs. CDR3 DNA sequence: TGTGCCAGCAGTTCGGGACTAGCGGGAGCGAGGAACACCGGGGAGCTGTTTTTT. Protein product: CASSSGLAGARNTGELFF. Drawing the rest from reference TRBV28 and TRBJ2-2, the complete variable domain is DVKVTQSSRYLVKRTGEKVFLECVQDMDHENMFWYRQDPGLGLRLIYFSYDVKMKEKGDIPEGYSVSREKKERFSLILESASTNQTSMYLCASSSGLAGARNTGELFFGEGSRLTVL.